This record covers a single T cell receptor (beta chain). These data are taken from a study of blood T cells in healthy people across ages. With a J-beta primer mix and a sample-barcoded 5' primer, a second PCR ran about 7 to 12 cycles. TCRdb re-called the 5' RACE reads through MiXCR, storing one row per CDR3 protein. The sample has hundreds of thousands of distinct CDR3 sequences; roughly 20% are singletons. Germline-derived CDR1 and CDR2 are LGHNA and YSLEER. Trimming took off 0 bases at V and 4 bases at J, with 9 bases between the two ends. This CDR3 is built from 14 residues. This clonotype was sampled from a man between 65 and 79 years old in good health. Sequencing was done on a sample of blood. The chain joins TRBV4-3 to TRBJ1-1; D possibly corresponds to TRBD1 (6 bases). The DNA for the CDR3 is TGCGCCAGCAGCCAAGAAGGGGGGGCCACTGAAGCTTTCTTT. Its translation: CASSQEGGATEAFF.